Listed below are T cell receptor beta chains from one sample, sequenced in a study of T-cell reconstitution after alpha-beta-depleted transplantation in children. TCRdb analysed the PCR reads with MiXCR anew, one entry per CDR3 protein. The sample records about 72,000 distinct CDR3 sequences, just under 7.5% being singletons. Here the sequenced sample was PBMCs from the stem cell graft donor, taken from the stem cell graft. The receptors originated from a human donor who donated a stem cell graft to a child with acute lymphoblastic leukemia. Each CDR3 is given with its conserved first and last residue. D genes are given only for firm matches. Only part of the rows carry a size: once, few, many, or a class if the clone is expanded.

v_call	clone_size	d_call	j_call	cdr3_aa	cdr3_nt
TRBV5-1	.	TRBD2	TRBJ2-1	CASSSAGTSSEQFF	TGCGCCAGCAGCTCAGCCGGGACTAGCAGCGAGCAGTTCTTC
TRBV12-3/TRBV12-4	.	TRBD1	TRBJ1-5	CAFSFATGVQHPSNQPQHF	TGTGCCTTCAGTTTTGCCACAGGGGTCCAACACCCTAGCAATCAGCCCCAGCATTTT
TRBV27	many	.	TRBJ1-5	CASSTGFNQPQHF	TGTGCCAGCAGTACAGGGTTCAATCAGCCCCAGCATTTT
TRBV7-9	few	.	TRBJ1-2	CASSIEPGPLGHGYTF	TGTGCCAGCAGCATTGAACCCGGGCCCTTGGGCCATGGCTACACCTTC
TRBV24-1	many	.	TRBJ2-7	CATSGPDYEQYF	TGTGCCACCAGTGGGCCAGACTACGAGCAGTACTTC
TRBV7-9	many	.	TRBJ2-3	CASSSRLEGTDTQYF	TGTGCCAGCAGCTCTAGACTAGAAGGGACAGATACGCAGTATTTT
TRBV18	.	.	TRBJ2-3	CASSSPPDTQYF	TGTGCCAGCTCATCCCCACCGGATACGCAGTATTTT
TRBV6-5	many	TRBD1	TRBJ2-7	CASSSRTGEQYF	TGTGCCAGCAGTTCCCGGACAGGCGAGCAGTACTTC
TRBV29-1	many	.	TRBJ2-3	CSTPGQADTQYF	TGCAGCACCCCAGGGCAAGCAGATACGCAGTATTTT
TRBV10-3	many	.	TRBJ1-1	CATRTANTEAFF	TGTGCCACCCGGACAGCTAACACTGAAGCTTTCTTT
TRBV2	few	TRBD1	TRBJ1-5	CASSERGQGRQPQHF	TGTGCCAGCAGTGAGAGGGGACAGGGCAGGCAGCCCCAGCATTTT
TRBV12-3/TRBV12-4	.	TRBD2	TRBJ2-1	CASRSSGGLNEQFF	TGTGCCAGCAGGTCGAGCGGGGGACTCAATGAGCAGTTCTTC
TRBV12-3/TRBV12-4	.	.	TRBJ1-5	CASSLVGGIGNQPQHF	TGTGCCAGCAGTTTAGTGGGGGGAATCGGCAATCAGCCCCAGCATTTT
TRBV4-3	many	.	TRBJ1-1	CASSQEAGGAPEAFF	TGCGCCAGCAGCCAAGAAGCGGGGGGCGCCCCGGAAGCTTTCTTT
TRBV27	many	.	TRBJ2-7	CASSLTRPGDEQYF	TGTGCCAGCAGTTTAACTCGCCCAGGGGACGAGCAGTACTTC
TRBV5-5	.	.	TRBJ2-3	CASSLDRAGRGDKQYF	TGTGCCAGCAGCTTGGATAGGGCAGGAAGGGGGGATAAGCAGTATTTT
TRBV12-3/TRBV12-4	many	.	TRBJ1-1	CASLKKGSTEAFF	TGTGCCAGCCTTAAGAAGGGTAGCACTGAAGCTTTCTTT
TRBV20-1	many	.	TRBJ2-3	CSAQGASGARTDTQYF	TGCAGTGCTCAGGGGGCTAGCGGGGCCCGCACAGATACGCAGTATTTT
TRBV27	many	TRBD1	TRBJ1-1	CASSLLSGTGNTEAFF	TGTGCCAGCAGTTTATTATCCGGGACAGGGAACACTGAAGCTTTCTTT
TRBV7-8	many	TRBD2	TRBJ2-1	CASSLEFAGGPSDEQFF	TGTGCCAGCAGCTTAGAGTTCGCGGGAGGGCCTAGTGATGAGCAGTTCTTC
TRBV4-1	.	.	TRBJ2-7	CASSQDFQDSYEQYF	TGCGCCAGCAGCCAAGATTTCCAGGACTCTTACGAGCAGTACTTC
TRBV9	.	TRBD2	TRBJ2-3	CASSVGGGTLDTQYF	TGTGCCAGCAGCGTAGGGGGAGGGACGTTGGATACGCAGTATTTT
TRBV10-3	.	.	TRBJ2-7	CAIRGPDPGDEQYF	TGTGCCATCAGGGGGCCGGACCCAGGGGACGAGCAGTACTTC
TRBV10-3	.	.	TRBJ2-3	CAISSGTGTSTDTQYF	TGTGCCATCAGCTCCGGGACGGGTACTAGCACAGATACGCAGTATTTT
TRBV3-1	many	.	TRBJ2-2	CASTRGGELFF	TGTGCCAGCACGCGGGGCGGGGAGCTGTTTTTT
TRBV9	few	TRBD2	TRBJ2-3	CASSVGRSRAGGPSTDTQYF	TGTGCCAGCAGCGTAGGACGTTCGAGAGCGGGAGGCCCTAGCACAGATACGCAGTATTTT
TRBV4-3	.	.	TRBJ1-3	CASSPRTEPRPSGNTIYF	TGCGCCAGCAGCCCCCGGACAGAACCTAGACCCTCTGGAAACACCATATATTTT
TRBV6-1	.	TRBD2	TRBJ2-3	CASRSLAGGGTDTQYF	TGTGCCAGCAGATCTCTAGCGGGGGGGGGCACAGATACGCAGTATTTT
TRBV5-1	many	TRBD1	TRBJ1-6	CASGPGQGDSPLHF	TGCGCCAGCGGTCCGGGACAGGGTGATTCACCCCTCCACTTT
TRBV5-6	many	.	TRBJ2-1	CASSLTINEQFF	TGTGCCAGCAGCTTAACGATCAATGAGCAGTTCTTC
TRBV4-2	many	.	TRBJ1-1	CASSQVNGFEAFF	TGTGCCAGCAGCCAAGTGAACGGCTTTGAAGCTTTCTTT
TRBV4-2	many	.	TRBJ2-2	CASSPTGTPNTGELFF	TGTGCCAGCAGCCCTACCGGGACTCCAAACACCGGGGAGCTGTTTTTT
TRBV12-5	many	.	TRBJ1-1	CASAPDRNTEAFF	TGTGCTAGTGCTCCGGACAGGAACACTGAAGCTTTCTTT
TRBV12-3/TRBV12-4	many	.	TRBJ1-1	CASSNDGRGTEAFF	TGTGCCAGCAGTAACGACGGCCGCGGCACTGAAGCTTTCTTT
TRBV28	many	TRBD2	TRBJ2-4	CASSIQQGAITSGRDIQYF	TGTGCCAGCAGTATCCAACAGGGGGCTATAACTAGCGGGAGGGACATTCAGTACTTC
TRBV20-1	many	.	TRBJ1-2	CSARSLFRGSYGYTF	TGCAGTGCTAGAAGTCTTTTTCGGGGGTCCTATGGCTACACCTTC
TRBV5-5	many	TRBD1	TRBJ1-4	CASSAQGGPNEKLFF	TGTGCCAGCAGCGCCCAGGGGGGGCCTAATGAAAAACTGTTTTTT
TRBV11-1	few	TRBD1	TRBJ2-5	CASSRTGGGGETQYF	TGTGCCAGCAGCCGGACAGGGGGCGGAGGAGAGACCCAGTACTTC
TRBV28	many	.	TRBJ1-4	CASSGDFNEKLFF	TGTGCCAGCAGTGGGGACTTTAATGAAAAACTGTTTTTT
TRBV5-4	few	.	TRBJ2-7	CASSWPGHSYEQYF	TGTGCCAGCAGCTGGCCGGGGCACTCCTACGAGCAGTACTTC
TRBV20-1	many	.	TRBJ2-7	CSARDGVASYEQYF	TGCAGTGCTAGAGATGGGGTAGCGTCATACGAGCAGTACTTC
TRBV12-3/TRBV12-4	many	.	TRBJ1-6	CASSPRNSPLHF	TGTGCCAGCAGTCCCCGTAATTCACCCCTCCACTTT
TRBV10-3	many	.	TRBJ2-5	CAISSEETQYF	TGTGCCATCAGCTCAGAAGAGACCCAGTACTTC